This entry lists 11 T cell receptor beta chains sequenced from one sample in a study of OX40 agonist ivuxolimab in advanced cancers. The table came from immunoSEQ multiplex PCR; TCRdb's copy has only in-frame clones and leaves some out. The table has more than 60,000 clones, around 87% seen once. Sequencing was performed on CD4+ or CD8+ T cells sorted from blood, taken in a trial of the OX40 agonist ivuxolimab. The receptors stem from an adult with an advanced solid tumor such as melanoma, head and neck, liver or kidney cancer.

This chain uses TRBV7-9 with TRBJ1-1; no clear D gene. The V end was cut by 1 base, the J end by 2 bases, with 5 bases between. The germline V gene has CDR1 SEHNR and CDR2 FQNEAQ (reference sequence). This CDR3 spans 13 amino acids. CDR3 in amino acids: CASSLETNTEAFF. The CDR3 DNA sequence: TGTGCCAGCAGCTTAGAGACCAACACTGAAGCTTTCTTT.

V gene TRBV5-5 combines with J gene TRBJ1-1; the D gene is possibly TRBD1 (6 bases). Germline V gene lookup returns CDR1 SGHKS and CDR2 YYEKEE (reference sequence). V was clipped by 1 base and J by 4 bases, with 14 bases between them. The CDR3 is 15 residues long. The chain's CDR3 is CASSLWGGGSTEAFF. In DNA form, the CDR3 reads TGTGCCAGCAGCTTGTGGGGGGGCGGCAGCACTGAAGCTTTCTTT.

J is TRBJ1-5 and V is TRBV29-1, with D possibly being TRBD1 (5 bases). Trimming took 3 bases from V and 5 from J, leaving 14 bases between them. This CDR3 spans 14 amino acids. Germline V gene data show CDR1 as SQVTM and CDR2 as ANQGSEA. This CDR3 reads CSVDSTERHQPQHF. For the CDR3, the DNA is TGCAGCGTTGATTCGACAGAGCGACATCAGCCCCAGCATTTT.

This CDR3 reads CASSSGVGGQETQYF. CDR3 DNA: TGCGCCAGCAGCTCGGGGGTAGGGGGGCAAGAGACCCAGTACTTC. The chain links TRBV5-1 to TRBJ2-5; D is tentatively TRBD1 or TRBD2 (6 bases each). Germline V gene lookup returns CDR1 SGHRS and CDR2 YFSETQ. The CDR3 is made up of 15 amino acids. Trimming stripped 3 bases from V and 2 bases from J, with 14 bases between.

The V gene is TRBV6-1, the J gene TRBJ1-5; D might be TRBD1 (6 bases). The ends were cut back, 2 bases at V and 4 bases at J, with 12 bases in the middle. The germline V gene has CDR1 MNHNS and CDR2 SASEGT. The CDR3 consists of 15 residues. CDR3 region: CASSENRDWNQPQHF. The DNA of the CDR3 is TGTGCCAGCAGTGAAAACAGGGATTGGAATCAGCCCCAGCATTTT.

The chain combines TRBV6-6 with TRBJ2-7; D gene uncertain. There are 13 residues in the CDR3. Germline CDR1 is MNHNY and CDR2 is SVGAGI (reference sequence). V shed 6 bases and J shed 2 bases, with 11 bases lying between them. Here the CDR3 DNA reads TGTGCCAGCAGCCAGGACGGCCCCTACGAGCAGTACTTC. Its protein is CASSQDGPYEQYF.

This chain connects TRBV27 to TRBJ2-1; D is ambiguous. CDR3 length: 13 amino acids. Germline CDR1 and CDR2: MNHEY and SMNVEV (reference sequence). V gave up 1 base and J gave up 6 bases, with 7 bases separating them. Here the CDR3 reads CASSLFPSNEQFF. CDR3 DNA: TGTGCCAGCAGTTTATTTCCCAGCAATGAGCAGTTCTTC.

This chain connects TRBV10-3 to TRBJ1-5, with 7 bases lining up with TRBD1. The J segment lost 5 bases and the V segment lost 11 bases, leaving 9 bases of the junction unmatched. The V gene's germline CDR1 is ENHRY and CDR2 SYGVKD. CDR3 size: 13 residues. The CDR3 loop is CASTPDRDQPQHF. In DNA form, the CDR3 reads TGTGCCTCCACCCCCGACAGGGATCAGCCCCAGCATTTT.

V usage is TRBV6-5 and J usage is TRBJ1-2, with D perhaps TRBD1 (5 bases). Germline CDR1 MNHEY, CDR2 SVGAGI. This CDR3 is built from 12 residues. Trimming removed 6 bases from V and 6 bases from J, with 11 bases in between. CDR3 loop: CASRNQGHGYTF. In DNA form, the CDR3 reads TGTGCCAGCAGAAACCAGGGCCATGGCTACACCTTC.

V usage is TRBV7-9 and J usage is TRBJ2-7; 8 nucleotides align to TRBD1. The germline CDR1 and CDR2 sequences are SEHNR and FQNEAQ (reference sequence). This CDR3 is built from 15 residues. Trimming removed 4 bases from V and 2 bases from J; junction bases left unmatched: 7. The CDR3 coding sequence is TGTGCCAGCAGCTCGATCAGGGGGCATCCCTACGAGCAGTACTTC. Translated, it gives CASSSIRGHPYEQYF.

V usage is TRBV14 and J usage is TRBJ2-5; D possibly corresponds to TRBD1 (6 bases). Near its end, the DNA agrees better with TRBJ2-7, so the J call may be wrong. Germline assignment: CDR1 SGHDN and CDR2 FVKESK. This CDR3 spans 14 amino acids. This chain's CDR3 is CASSHNRALTEQYF. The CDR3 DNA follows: TGTGCCAGCTCGCACAACAGGGCCTTGACCGAGCAGTACTTC.